A selection of T cell receptor beta chains follows, all from one sample in a study of T cell changes during pregnancy in multiple sclerosis. Generated by immunoSEQ multiplex PCR, the TCRdb table keeps only in-frame clones and is missing some. The sample lists tens of thousands of clones; roughly nine tenths were seen once. The material was CD8+ T cells from peripheral blood mononuclear cells, obtained in the second trimester of pregnancy. These receptors came from a female donor with multiple sclerosis, enrolled in a pregnancy study. Each CDR3 is given with its conserved first and last residue. The D gene is left open where the match is weak. The size entry is marked missing in some rows and otherwise reads once, few, many or a size class.

V gene	clone size	J gene	D gene	CDR3 protein	CDR3 DNA
TRBV5-6	NA	TRBJ2-2	TRBD1	CASSLGTGVTGELFF	TGTGCCAGCAGCTTAGGGACAGGGGTGACCGGGGAGCTGTTTTTT
TRBV25-1	NA	TRBJ2-5	TRBD2	CASSFLAGGPETQYF	TGTGCCAGCAGTTTTTTAGCGGGGGGGCCGGAGACCCAGTACTTC
TRBV4-1	few	TRBJ1-2	NA	CASSQGFLSGLGYTF	TGCGCCAGCAGCCAAGGATTCCTTTCAGGGCTAGGCTACACCTTC
TRBV6-5	NA	TRBJ2-7	TRBD2	CASSYSAGESSYEQYF	TGTGCCAGCAGTTACTCGGCGGGGGAGAGCTCCTACGAGCAGTACTTC
TRBV20-1	medium-sized	TRBJ1-5	NA	CSAGEPQHF	TGCAGTGCCGGGGAGCCCCAGCATTTT
TRBV7-6	NA	TRBJ2-7	TRBD1	CASSPGTGGSYEQYF	TGTGCCAGCAGCCCCGGGACAGGGGGCAGCTACGAGCAGTACTTC
TRBV27	NA	TRBJ1-6	NA	CASSSAGRADSPLHF	TGTGCCAGCAGTTCCGCGGGACGGGCAGATTCACCCCTCCACTTT
TRBV4-1	NA	TRBJ2-3	NA	CASSQRQADTQYF	TGCGCCAGCAGTCAAAGGCAAGCGGATACGCAGTATTTT
TRBV28	NA	TRBJ2-7	TRBD2	CATGETSGDEQYF	TGTGCCACCGGGGAGACTAGCGGGGACGAGCAGTACTTC
TRBV2	NA	TRBJ1-5	NA	CASHPGGRNQPQHF	TGTGCCAGCCACCCGGGAGGCCGCAATCAGCCCCAGCATTTT
TRBV2	NA	TRBJ2-3	TRBD2	CASSDGTTSTDTQYF	TGTGCCAGCAGTGACGGGACTACTAGCACAGATACGCAGTATTTT
TRBV6-1	NA	TRBJ2-5	TRBD2	CASSALLSGRETQYF	TGTGCCAGCAGTGCCCTACTCTCCGGGAGGGAGACCCAGTACTTC
TRBV25-1	few	TRBJ2-3	NA	CASSQNPYAGTQYF	TGTGCCAGCAGTCAGAATCCCTACGCAGGTACGCAGTATTTT
TRBV7-8	NA	TRBJ2-3	NA	CASSQEVGVTDTQYF	TGTGCCAGCAGTCAGGAGGTGGGTGTCACAGATACGCAGTATTTT
TRBV7-3	NA	TRBJ2-1	TRBD1	CASSSPGQGVVSEQFF	TGTGCCAGCAGCTCCCCTGGACAGGGGGTCGTCAGTGAGCAGTTCTTC
TRBV5-6	NA	TRBJ1-2	NA	CASIQGIIGGYTF	TGTGCCAGCATCCAGGGCATTATTGGGGGCTACACCTTC
TRBV7-8	NA	TRBJ2-7	NA	CASSFHDNYEQYF	TGTGCCAGCAGCTTTCATGACAACTACGAGCAGTACTTC
TRBV2	NA	TRBJ1-2	NA	CASSETGPANYGYTF	TGTGCCAGCAGTGAAACAGGGCCCGCTAACTATGGCTACACCTTC
TRBV7-3	NA	TRBJ1-1	NA	CASARGGEDTEAFF	TGTGCCAGCGCCCGGGGAGGGGAGGACACTGAAGCTTTCTTT
TRBV29-1	once	TRBJ2-1	NA	CSVESLDRTYNEQFF	TGCAGCGTTGAATCACTAGACAGGACTTACAATGAGCAGTTCTTC
TRBV30	NA	TRBJ2-4	TRBD1	CAWNPGQGENIQYF	TGTGCCTGGAATCCGGGACAGGGGGAAAACATTCAGTACTTC
TRBV25-1	once	TRBJ2-2	TRBD1	CASMDRDNTGELFF	TGTGCCAGCATGGACAGGGACAACACCGGGGAGCTGTTTTTT
TRBV25-1	NA	TRBJ2-3	TRBD2	CASSDSLAGGPSTDTQYF	TGTGCCAGCAGTGATTCGTTAGCGGGGGGCCCTAGCACAGATACGCAGTATTTT